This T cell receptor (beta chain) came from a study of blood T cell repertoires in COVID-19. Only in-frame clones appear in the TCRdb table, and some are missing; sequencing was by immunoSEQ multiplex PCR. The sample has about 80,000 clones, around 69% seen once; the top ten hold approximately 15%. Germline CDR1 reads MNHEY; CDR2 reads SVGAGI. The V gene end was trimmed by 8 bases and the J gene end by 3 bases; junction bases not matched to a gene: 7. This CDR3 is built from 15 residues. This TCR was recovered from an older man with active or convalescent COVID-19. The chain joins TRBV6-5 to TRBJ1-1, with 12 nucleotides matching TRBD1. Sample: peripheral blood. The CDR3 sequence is CASEPGQGADTEAFF. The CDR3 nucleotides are TGTGCCAGCGAACCGGGACAGGGGGCGGACACTGAAGCTTTCTTT.